These 6 T cell receptor beta chains share one sample of origin, sequenced in a study of cytotoxic CD8 clonotypes in ibrutinib-treated CLL. This table comes from immunoSEQ multiplex PCR, and its TCRdb copy is limited to in-frame clones, with some not included. The sample consists of around 160,000 clones, 81% of them appearing once. The source was PBMCs, collected after 12 months of ibrutinib treatment. These receptors all come from a human donor with chronic lymphocytic leukemia.

The rearrangement joins TRBV29-1 to TRBJ1-1, with 8 nucleotides matching TRBD1. The germline gives CDR1 SQVTM, CDR2 ANQGSEA. The V gene end was trimmed by 3 bases and the J gene end by 0 bases; junction bases not matched to a gene: 6. The CDR3 sequence is 15 residues long. The DNA of the CDR3 is TGCAGCGTTGAGCCGGACAGGGTCATGAACACTGAAGCTTTCTTT. It encodes CSVEPDRVMNTEAFF.

Comment on this clone: A read error may account for a junction end that differs from germline. This rearrangement joins TRBV27 to TRBJ1-1; perhaps TRBD1 as D (5 bases). In germline, CDR1 is MNHEY, CDR2 SMNVEV (reference sequence). This CDR3 has 12 residues. The CDR3 sequence: CASGFRVTEAFF. DNA of the CDR3: TGTGCCAGCGGTTTCAGGGTCACTGAAGCTTTCTTT.

The J gene is TRBJ2-5, the V gene TRBV5-6, with unresolved D. Trimming shortened V by 1 base and J by 3 bases, and 4 bases separated the two germline ends. This CDR3 comprises 12 residues. CDR1 is SGHDT, CDR2 YYEEEE, per germline. The CDR3 DNA sequence: TGTGCCAGCAGCTTGATTGAAGAGACCCAGTACTTC. Its protein product is CASSLIEETQYF.

The rearrangement joins TRBV19 to TRBJ1-2; weak D call: TRBD1 (5 bases). This CDR3 spans 12 amino acids. V lost 3 bases and J 8 bases, leaving 10 bases between the germline ends. Per germline, CDR1 LNHDA and CDR2 SQIVND (reference sequence). The CDR3 loop reads CASSIPGRGYTF. The DNA for the CDR3 is TGTGCCAGTAGTATCCCGGGGCGAGGCTACACCTTC.

This rearrangement joins TRBV7-3 to TRBJ1-1; TRBD1 is a possible D gene (6 bases). CDR1 and CDR2 (germline): SGHTA, FQGTGA. The germline V and J ends were trimmed by 4 bases and 1 base, with 10 bases remaining between them. This CDR3 has 14 amino acids. DNA for the CDR3: TGTGCCAGCAGCTGGGACAACAGGAACACTGAAGCTTTCTTT. It codes for CASSWDNRNTEAFF.

The rearrangement uses TRBV5-5 and TRBJ2-4; 8 bases line up with TRBD1. The CDR3 consists of 14 residues. Germline V gene sequence: CDR1 SGHKS, CDR2 YYEKEE (reference sequence). J lost 8 bases, V lost 4 bases, and 8 bases had no gene match. CDR3 in amino acids: CASSTQGAVDIQYF. CDR3 DNA sequence: TGTGCCAGCAGCACGCAGGGGGCGGTTGACATTCAGTACTTC.